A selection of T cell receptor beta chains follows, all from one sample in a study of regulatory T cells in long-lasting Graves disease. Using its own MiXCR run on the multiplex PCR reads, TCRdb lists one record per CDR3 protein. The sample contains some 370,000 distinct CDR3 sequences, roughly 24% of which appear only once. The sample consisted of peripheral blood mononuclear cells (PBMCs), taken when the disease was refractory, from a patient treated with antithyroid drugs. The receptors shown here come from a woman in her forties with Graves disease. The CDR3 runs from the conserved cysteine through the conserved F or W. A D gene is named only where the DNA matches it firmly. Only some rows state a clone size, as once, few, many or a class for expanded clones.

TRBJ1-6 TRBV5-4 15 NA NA CASSLLDNSDSPLHF TGTGCCAGCAGCCTGCTGGACAATTCAGATTCACCCCTCCACTTT
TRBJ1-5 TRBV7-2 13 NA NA CASSLDTIQPQHF TGTGCCAGCAGCCTTGACACTATCCAGCCCCAGCATTTT
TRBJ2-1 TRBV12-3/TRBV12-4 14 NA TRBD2 CASTWGERGNEQFF TGTGCCAGCACTTGGGGGGAGCGGGGAAATGAGCAGTTCTTC
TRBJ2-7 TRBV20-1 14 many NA CSASRGSSSYEQYF TGCAGTGCTAGTAGAGGTTCGAGCTCCTACGAGCAGTACTTC
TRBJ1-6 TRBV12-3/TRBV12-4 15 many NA CASSSVSSYNSPLHF TGTGCCAGCAGTTCTGTCAGCTCCTATAATTCACCCCTCCACTTT
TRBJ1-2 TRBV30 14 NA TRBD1 CAWSGQGSNYGYTF TGTGCCTGGAGTGGACAGGGCTCTAACTATGGCTACACCTTC
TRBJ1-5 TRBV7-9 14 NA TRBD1 CASSSGQGIVPQHF TGTGCCAGCAGCTCAGGACAGGGAATTGTGCCCCAGCATTTT
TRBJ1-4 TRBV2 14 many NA CASSPDRRQAKLFF TGTGCCAGCAGTCCTGACAGAAGGCAGGCGAAACTGTTTTTT
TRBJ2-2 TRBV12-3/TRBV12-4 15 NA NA CASSSTRSGTGELFF TGTGCCAGCAGCTCAACTAGAAGTGGCACCGGGGAGCTGTTTTTT
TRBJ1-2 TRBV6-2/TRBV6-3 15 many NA CASSYSIRGHYGYTF TGTGCCAGCAGTTACTCGATCAGGGGTCACTATGGCTACACCTTC
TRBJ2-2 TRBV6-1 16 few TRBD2 CASRPGLAGGTGELFF TGTGCCAGCAGGCCCGGACTAGCGGGGGGGACCGGGGAGCTGTTTTTT
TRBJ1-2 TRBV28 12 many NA CASSKPPEGYTF TGTGCCAGCAGTAAGCCCCCCGAAGGCTACACCTTC
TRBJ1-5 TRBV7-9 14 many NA CASSLSQSNQPQHF TGTGCCAGCAGCTTGTCACAGTCCAATCAGCCCCAGCATTTT
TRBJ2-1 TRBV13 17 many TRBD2 CASSPPHGLAGNNEQFF TGTGCCAGCAGCCCCCCCCACGGACTAGCGGGGAACAATGAGCAGTTCTTC
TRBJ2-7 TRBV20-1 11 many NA CSAIEIYEQYF TGCAGTGCTATCGAGATATACGAGCAGTACTTC
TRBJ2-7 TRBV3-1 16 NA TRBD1 CASSQEGETGSYEQYF TGTGCCAGCAGCCAAGAAGGGGAGACAGGGTCGTACGAGCAGTACTTC
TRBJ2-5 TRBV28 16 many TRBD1 CASSPLGDRERQTQYF TGTGCCAGCAGTCCTCTGGGGGACAGGGAACGGCAGACCCAGTACTTC
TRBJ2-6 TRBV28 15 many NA CASSSPDRKANVLTF TGTGCCAGCAGTTCCCCGGACAGAAAGGCCAACGTCCTGACTTTC
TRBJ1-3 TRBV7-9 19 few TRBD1 CASSLALRDRSNSGNTIYF TGTGCCAGCAGCTTAGCCCTGAGGGACAGGTCTAACTCTGGAAACACCATATATTTT
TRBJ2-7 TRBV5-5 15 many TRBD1 CASSAARQGTYEQYF TGTGCCAGCAGTGCTGCACGACAGGGGACGTACGAGCAGTACTTC
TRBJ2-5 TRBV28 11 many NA CASTGWETQYF TGTGCCAGCACCGGGTGGGAGACCCAGTACTTC
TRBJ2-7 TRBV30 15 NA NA CAWSVQQVRAYEQYF TGTGCCTGGAGTGTACAACAGGTTCGGGCCTACGAGCAGTACTTC
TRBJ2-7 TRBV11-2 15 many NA CASSLGDSPYYEQYF TGTGCCAGCAGCTTAGGGGACTCCCCTTACTACGAGCAGTACTTC
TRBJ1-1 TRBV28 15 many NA CASSLGGLMNTEAFF TGTGCCAGCAGTTTAGGGGGACTAATGAACACTGAAGCTTTCTTT
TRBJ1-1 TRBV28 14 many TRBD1 CASRRTGRNTEAFF TGTGCCAGCAGACGGACAGGGCGAAACACTGAAGCTTTCTTT
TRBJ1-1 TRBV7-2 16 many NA CASSLPFLRGHTEAFF TGTGCCAGCAGCTTGCCGTTCTTGCGGGGGCACACTGAAGCTTTCTTT
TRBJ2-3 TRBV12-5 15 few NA CASGLGRDPTDTQYF TGTGCTAGTGGTTTGGGACGAGACCCTACAGATACGCAGTATTTT
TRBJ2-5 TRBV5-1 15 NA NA CASSRVGQTQETQYF TGCGCCAGCAGCCGCGTCGGACAGACCCAAGAGACCCAGTACTTC
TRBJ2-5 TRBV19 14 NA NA CASSGAHTGETQYF TGTGCCAGTAGTGGTGCCCACACGGGGGAGACCCAGTACTTC
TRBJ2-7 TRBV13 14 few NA CASSLGRRPYEQYF TGTGCCAGCAGCTTAGGGCGGCGGCCCTACGAGCAGTACTTC
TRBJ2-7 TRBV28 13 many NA CASSSSGSLIQYF TGTGCCAGCAGTTCGAGTGGGAGTCTCATCCAGTACTTC
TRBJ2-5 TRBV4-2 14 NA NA CASSQKDGKETQYF TGTGCCAGCAGCCAAAAGGACGGTAAAGAGACCCAGTACTTC
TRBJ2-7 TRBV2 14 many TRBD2 CASSVGLAGVEQYF TGTGCCAGCAGTGTGGGACTAGCGGGAGTCGAGCAGTACTTC
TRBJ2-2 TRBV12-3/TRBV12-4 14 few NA CASSFLSNTGELFF TGTGCCAGCAGTTTCCTGTCGAACACCGGGGAGCTGTTTTTT
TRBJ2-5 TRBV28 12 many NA CAARTAQETQYF TGTGCCGCGAGGACAGCTCAAGAGACCCAGTACTTC
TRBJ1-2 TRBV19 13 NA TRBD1 CASSTRGRNGYTF TGTGCCAGTAGTACCAGGGGGCGAAATGGCTACACCTTC
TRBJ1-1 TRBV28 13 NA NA CASRTAGSTEAFF TGTGCCAGCAGGACCGCAGGGTCCACTGAAGCTTTCTTT
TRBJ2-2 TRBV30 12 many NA CAWRGNTGELFF TGTGCCTGGAGGGGTAACACCGGGGAGCTGTTTTTT
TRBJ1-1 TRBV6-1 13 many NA CASSKQGNTEAFF TGTGCCAGCAGTAAACAGGGGAACACTGAAGCTTTCTTT
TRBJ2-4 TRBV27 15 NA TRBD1 CASSSPPAGGNIQYF TGTGCCAGCAGTTCTCCCCCGGCAGGGGGCAACATTCAGTACTTC
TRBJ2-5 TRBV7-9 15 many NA CASSFPAAGRETQYF TGTGCCAGCAGCTTTCCCGCGGCGGGACGAGAGACCCAGTACTTC
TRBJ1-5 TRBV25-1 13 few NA CASSMDASRPQHF TGTGCCAGCAGTATGGACGCCAGTCGGCCCCAGCATTTT
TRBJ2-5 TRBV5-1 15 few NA CASSLVQGGQETQYF TGCGCCAGCAGCTTGGTACAAGGGGGCCAAGAGACCCAGTACTTC
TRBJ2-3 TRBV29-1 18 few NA CSAWGGNGRYIFTDTQYF TGCAGCGCCTGGGGAGGTAACGGCCGCTACATTTTCACAGATACGCAGTATTTT
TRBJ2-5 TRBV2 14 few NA CASRGLGAGETQYF TGTGCCAGCCGCGGGCTGGGGGCGGGGGAGACCCAGTACTTC
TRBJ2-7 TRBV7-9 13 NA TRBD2 CASSILAGAEQYF TGTGCCAGCAGCATATTAGCGGGAGCCGAGCAGTACTTC
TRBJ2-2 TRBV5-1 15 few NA CASSLIGMDTGELFF TGCGCCAGCAGCTTGATCGGGATGGACACCGGGGAGCTGTTTTTT
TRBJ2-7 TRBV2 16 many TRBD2 CASSEARGLAVYEQYF TGTGCCAGCAGTGAAGCGCGGGGACTAGCAGTCTACGAGCAGTACTTC